The T cell receptor beta chain described here comes from a study of T cells in Graves' hyperthyroidism and ophthalmopathy. Points from the study as a whole: Blood held most thyroid clonotypes expanded above 0.001 frequency.

This clonotype was detected a few times. The antigen remains undetermined. Template material for amplifying TCR beta CDR3 regions consisted of RNA transcripts. During a first-round RT-PCR of the TCR CDR3, the HTBI primer set was used. TCRdb redid the calling of the multiplex PCR reads with MiXCR, one entry per CDR3 protein. The sample holds around 700,000 distinct CDR3 sequences; approximately 18% are singletons and the top ten take 16%. The CDR3 consists of 15 residues. V trimming: 0 bases; J trimming: 4 bases; junction bases outside the gene matches: 5. The germline CDR1 and CDR2 sequences are LGHNA and YNFKEQ. Any patient presenting with uncontrolled infection, other autoimmune disease, pregnancy or lactation was left out.

The receptor was isolated from a woman between 50 and 59 years old with Graves' hyperthyroidism that later progressed to Graves' ophthalmopathy. This chain joins TRBV4-2 and TRBJ2-5; 7 bases agree with TRBD2. Sequencing input: blood. CDR3 region: CASSQESTSRETQYF. Written as DNA, the CDR3 is TGTGCCAGCAGCCAAGAGTCGACTAGCCGAGAGACCCAGTACTTC.